This T cell receptor beta chain comes out of a study of shared clonotypes between healthy human individuals. Study observations and caveats: Rarefaction exposed incomplete sorted-subset sequencing despite large depth.

CDR1 and CDR2 from the germline V gene are PRHDT and FYEKMQ (reference sequence). Trimming cost V 1 base and J 5 bases, with 8 bases left between them. The CDR3 totals 14 residues. The assay was immunoSEQ multiplex PCR, and TCRdb's table has in-frame clones only and misses some. Among about 680,000 clones listed, around 90% were seen once. Naivety among CD8 cells was defined by CD45RO negativity and positive CCR7 selection, thereby excluding terminally differentiated effector memory CD45RA+ cells. The healthy adult donors were HIV-negative and reported no recent acute infections or vaccinations. Notes on this clone: Its antigen is still unknown.

This TCR was recovered from a man in his thirties or forties in good health. This chain links TRBV13 with TRBJ2-2; tentatively, D is TRBD2 (6 bases). The sample consisted of naive CD8+ T cells sorted from blood. The CDR3 sequence: CASSLAGETGELFF. In DNA form, the CDR3 reads TGTGCCAGCAGCTTAGCGGGAGAGACCGGGGAGCTGTTTTTT.